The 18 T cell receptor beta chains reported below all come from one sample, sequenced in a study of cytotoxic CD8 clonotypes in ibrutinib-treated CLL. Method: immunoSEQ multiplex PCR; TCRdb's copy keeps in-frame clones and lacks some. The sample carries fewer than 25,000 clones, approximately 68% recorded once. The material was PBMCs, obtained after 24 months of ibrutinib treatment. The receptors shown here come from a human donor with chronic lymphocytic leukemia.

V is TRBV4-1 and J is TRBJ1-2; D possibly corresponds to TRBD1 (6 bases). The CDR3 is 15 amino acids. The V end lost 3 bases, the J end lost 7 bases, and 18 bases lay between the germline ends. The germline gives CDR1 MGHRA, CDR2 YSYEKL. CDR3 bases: TGCGCCAGCAGCCAGGTTCCCGGAGGGGGGGGTGGCTACACCTTC. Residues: CASSQVPGGGGGYTF.

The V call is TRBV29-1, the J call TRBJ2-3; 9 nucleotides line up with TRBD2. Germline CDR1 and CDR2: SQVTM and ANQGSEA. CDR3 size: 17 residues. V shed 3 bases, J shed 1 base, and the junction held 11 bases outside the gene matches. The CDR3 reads CSVDSTSLAGGTDTQYF. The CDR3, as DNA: TGCAGCGTTGACTCAACCTCTTTAGCGGGGGGCACAGATACGCAGTATTTT.

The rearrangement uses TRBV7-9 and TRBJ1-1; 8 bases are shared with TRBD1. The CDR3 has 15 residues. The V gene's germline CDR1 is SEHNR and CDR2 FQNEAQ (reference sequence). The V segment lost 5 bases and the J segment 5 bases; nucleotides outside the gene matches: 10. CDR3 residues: CASSPGGQNPTEAFF. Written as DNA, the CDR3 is TGTGCCAGCAGCCCAGGGGGCCAGAATCCAACTGAAGCTTTCTTT.

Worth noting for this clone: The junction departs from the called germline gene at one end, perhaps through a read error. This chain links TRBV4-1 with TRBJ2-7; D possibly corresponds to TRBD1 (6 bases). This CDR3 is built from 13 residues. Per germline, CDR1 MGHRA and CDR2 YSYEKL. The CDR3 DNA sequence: TGCGCCAGCAGCCAACCAAACAGGGTGGTGGAGAACTTC. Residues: CASSQPNRVVENF.

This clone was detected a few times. The CDR3 region is CASAILGNEQFF. The CDR3 DNA reads as TGTGCCAGCGCCATCCTTGGGAATGAGCAGTTCTTC. The chain joins TRBV27 to TRBJ2-1; D gene ambiguous. Germline V lookup: CDR1 MNHEY, CDR2 SMNVEV (reference sequence). This CDR3 has 12 residues. Trimming left V 8 bases short and J 7 bases short, with 12 bases between.

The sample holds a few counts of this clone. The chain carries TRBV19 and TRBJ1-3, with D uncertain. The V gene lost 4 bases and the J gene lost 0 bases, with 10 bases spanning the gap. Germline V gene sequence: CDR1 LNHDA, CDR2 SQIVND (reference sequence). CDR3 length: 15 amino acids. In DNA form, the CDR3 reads TGTGCCAGTAGTAACCCTACCGCCTCTGGAAACACCATATATTTT. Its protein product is CASSNPTASGNTIYF.

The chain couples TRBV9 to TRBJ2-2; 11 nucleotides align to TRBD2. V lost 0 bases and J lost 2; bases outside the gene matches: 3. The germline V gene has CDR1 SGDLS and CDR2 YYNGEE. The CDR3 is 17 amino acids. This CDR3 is CASSVVSGGANTGELFF. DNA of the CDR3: TGTGCCAGCAGCGTAGTTAGCGGGGGGGCCAACACCGGGGAGCTGTTTTTT.

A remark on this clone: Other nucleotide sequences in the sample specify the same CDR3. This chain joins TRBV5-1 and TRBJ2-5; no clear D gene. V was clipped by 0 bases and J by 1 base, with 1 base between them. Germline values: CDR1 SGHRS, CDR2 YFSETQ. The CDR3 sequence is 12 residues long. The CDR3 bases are TGCGCCAGCAGCTTGGGCCAAGAGACCCAGTACTTC. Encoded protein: CASSLGQETQYF.

The DNA for the CDR3 is TGCGCCAGCAGCAGGGACTTCCAAGAGACCCAGTACTTC. This sequence encodes CASSRDFQETQYF. V is TRBV5-1 and J is TRBJ2-5, with D possibly matching TRBD2 (6 bases). The V end lost 4 bases, the J end lost 1 base, and 8 bases lay between the germline ends. From germline, CDR1 is SGHRS and CDR2 YFSETQ. The CDR3 is 13 residues long.

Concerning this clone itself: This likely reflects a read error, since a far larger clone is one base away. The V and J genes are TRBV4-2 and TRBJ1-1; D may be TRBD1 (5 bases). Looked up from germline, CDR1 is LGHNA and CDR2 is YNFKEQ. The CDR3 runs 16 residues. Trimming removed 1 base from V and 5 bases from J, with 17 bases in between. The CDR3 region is CASSQAETEEQTEAFF. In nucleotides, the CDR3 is TGTGCCAGCAGCCAAGCTGAGACAGAGGAACAGACTGAAGCTTTCTTT.

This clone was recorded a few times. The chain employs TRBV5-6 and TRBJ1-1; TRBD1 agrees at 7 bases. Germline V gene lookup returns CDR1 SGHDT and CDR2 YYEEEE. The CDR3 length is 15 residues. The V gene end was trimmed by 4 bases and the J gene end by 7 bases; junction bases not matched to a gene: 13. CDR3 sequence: CASSKGDRVSGEAFF. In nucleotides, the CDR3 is TGTGCCAGCAGCAAAGGCGACAGGGTGTCAGGTGAAGCTTTCTTT. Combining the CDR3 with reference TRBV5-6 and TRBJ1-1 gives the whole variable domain DAGVTQSPTHLIKTRGQQVTLRCSPKSGHDTVSWYQQALGQGPQFIFQYYEEEERQRGNFPDRFSGHQFPNYSSELNVNALLLGDSALYLCASSKGDRVSGEAFFGQGTRLTVV.

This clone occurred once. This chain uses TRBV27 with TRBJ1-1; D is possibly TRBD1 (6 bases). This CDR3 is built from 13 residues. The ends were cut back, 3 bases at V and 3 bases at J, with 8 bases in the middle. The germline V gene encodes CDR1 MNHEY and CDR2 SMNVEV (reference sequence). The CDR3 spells CASSLWGHTEAFF. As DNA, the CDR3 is TGTGCCAGCAGTTTGTGGGGGCACACTGAAGCTTTCTTT.

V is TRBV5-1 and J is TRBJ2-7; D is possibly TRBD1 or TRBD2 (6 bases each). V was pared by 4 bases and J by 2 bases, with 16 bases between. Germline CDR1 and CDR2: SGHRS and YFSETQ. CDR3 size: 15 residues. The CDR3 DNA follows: TGCGCCAGCAGCCCCCTGACGGGGGCCACCTACGAGCAGTACTTC. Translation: CASSPLTGATYEQYF.

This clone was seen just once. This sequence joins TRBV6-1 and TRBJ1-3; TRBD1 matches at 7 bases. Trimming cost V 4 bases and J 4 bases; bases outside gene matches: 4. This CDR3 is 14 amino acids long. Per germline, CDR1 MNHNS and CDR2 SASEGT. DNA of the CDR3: TGTGCCAGCAGTGGAGGGGGCCAGGGAAACACCATATATTTT. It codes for CASSGGGQGNTIYF.

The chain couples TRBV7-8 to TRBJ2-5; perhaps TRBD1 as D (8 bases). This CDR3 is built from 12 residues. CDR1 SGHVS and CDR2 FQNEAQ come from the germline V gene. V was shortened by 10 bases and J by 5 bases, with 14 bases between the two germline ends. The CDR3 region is CATLQGGETQYF. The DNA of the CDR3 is TGTGCCACATTACAGGGGGGGGAGACCCAGTACTTC.

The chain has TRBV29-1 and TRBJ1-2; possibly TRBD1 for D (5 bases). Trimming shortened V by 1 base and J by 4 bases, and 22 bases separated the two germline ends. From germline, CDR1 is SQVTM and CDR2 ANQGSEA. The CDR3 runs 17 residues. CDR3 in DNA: TGCAGCGTTGAAGTTTTAGGCCGCTCAGGGTGGGTCTATGGCTACACCTTC. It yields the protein CSVEVLGRSGWVYGYTF. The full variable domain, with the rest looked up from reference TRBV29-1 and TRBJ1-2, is SAVISQKPSRDICQRGTSLTIQCQVDSQVTMMFWYRQQPGQSLTLIATANQGSEATYESGFVIDKFPISRPNLTFSTLTVSNMSPEDSSIYLCSVEVLGRSGWVYGYTFGSGTRLTVV.

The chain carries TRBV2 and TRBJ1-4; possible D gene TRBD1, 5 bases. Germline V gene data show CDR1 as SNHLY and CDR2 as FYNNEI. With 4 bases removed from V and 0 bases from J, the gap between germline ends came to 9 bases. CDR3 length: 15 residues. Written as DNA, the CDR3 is TGTGCCAGCAGTGGACAGACTGCAACTAATGAAAAACTGTTTTTT. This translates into CASSGQTATNEKLFF.

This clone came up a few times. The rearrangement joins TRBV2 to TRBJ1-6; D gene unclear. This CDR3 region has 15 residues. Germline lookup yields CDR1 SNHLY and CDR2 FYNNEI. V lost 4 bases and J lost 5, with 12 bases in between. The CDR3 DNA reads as TGTGCCAGCAGTGTGAACACAGTCCATAATTCACCCCTCCACTTT. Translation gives CASSVNTVHNSPLHF.